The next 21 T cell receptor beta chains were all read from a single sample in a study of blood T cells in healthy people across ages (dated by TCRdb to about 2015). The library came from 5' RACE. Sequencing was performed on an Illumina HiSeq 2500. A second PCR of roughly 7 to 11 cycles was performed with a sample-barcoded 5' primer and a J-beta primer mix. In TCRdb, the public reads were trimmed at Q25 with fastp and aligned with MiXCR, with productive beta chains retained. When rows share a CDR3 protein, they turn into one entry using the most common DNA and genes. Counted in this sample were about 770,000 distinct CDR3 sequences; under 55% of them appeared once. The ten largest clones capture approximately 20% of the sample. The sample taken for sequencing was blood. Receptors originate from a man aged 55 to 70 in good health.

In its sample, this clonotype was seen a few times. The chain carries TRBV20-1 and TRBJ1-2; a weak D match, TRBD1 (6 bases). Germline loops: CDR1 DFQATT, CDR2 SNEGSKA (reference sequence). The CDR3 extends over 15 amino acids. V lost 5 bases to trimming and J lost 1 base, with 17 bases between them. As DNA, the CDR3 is TGCAGTGCTCGACCACCCGGGACATATAACTATGGCTACACCTTC. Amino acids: CSARPPGTYNYGYTF.

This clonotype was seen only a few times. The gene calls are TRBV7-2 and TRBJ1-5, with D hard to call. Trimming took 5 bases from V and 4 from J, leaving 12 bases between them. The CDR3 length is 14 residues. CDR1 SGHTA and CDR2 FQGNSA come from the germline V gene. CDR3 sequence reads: CASSLGFANQPQHF. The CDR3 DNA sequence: TGTGCCAGCAGCCTCGGGTTCGCGAATCAGCCCCAGCATTTT.

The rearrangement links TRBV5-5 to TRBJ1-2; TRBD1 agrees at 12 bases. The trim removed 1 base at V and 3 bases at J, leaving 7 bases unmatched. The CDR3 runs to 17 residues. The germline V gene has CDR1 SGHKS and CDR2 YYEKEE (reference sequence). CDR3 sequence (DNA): TGTGCCAGCAGCTTGTCGGTCGGGACAGGGGGCGACTATGGCTACACCTTC. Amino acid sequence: CASSLSVGTGGDYGYTF. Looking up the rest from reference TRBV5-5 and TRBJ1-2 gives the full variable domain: DAGVTQSPTHLIKTRGQQVTLRCSPISGHKSVSWYQQVLGQGPQFIFQYYEKEERGRGNFPDRFSARQFPNYSSELNVNALLLGDSALYLCASSLSVGTGGDYGYTFGSGTRLTVV.

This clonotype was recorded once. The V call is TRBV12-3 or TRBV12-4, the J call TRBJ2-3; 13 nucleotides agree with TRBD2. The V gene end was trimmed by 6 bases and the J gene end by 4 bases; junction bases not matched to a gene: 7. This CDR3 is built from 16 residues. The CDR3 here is CASSLKLAGGPDTQYF. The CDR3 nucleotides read TGTGCCAGCAGCTTGAAACTAGCGGGGGGGCCAGATACGCAGTATTTT.

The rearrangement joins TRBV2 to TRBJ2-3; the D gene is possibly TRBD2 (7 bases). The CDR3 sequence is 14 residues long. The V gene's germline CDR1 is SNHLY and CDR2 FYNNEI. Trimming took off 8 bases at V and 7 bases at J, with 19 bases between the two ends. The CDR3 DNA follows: TGTGCCAGCCCAGCGGGGACCCAGGGGAATACGCAGTATTTT. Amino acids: CASPAGTQGNTQYF.

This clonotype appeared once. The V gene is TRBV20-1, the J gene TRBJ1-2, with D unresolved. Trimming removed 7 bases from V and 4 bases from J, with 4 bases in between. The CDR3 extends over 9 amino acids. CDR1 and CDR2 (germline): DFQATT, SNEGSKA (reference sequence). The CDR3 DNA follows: TGCAGTGTCGCCTATGGCTACACCTTC. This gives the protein CSVAYGYTF.

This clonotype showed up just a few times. The DNA of the CDR3 is TGTGCCAGCAGTTTCACGAGCAATCAGCCCCAGCATTTT. Amino acid sequence: CASSFTSNQPQHF. The V gene is TRBV12-3 or TRBV12-4, the J gene TRBJ1-5; D not certain. Deletions cut 3 bases from V and 1 base from J, with 4 bases between. The CDR3 spans 13 residues.

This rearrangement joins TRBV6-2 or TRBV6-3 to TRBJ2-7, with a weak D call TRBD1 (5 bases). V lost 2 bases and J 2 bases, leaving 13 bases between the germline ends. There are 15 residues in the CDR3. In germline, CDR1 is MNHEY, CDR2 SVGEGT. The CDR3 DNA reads TGTGCCAGCAGTTACGGGTCCAGGGTACCCTACGAGCAGTACTTC. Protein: CASSYGSRVPYEQYF.

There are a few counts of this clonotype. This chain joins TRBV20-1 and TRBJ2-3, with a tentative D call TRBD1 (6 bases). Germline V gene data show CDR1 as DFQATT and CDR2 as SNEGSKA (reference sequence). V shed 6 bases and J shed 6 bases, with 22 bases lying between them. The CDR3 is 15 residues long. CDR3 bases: TGCAGTGCCTACCCGACCGTAAGACAGGTTGATACGCAGTATTTT. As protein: CSAYPTVRQVDTQYF.

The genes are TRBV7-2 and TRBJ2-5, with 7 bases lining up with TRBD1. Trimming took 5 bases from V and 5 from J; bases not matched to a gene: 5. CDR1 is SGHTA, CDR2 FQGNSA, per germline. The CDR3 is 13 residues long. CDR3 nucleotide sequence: TGTGCCAGCAGCCAGGGGGTAAGGGAGACCCAGTACTTC. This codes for CASSQGVRETQYF.

CDR3 nucleotides: TGTGCCAGCAGTGAAAACAGCCATCTCACTGAAGCTTTCTTT. It codes for CASSENSHLTEAFF. The gene calls are TRBV6-1 and TRBJ1-1; no clear D gene. The germline CDR1 and CDR2 sequences are MNHNS and SASEGT. The V gene lost 2 bases and the J gene lost 4 bases, with 11 bases spanning the gap. This CDR3 region has 14 residues.

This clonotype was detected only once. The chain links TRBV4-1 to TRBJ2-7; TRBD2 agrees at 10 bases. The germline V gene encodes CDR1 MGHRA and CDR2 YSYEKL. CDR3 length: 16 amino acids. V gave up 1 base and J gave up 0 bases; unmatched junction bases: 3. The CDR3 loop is CASSQVASGGSYEQYF. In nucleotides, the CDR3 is TGCGCCAGCAGCCAAGTAGCTAGCGGGGGCTCCTACGAGCAGTACTTC.

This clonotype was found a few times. The DNA of the CDR3 is TGCGCCAGCAGCCCCCGTGGGACAGGGGGCTCAGATACGCAGTATTTT. It is translated as CASSPRGTGGSDTQYF. The J gene is TRBJ2-3, the V gene TRBV5-1; TRBD1 aligns across 12 bases. The CDR3 is 16 residues long. V was pared by 4 bases and J by 4 bases, with 7 bases of the junction left unmatched. CDR1 is SGHRS, CDR2 YFSETQ, per germline.

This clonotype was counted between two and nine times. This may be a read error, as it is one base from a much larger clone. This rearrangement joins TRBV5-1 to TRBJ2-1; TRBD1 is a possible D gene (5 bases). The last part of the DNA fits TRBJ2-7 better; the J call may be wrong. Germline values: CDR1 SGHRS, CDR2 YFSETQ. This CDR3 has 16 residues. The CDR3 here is CASSLRADSSYNEQYF. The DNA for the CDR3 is TGCGCCAGCAGCTTGCGGGCAGACAGCTCCTACAATGAGCAGTACTTC.

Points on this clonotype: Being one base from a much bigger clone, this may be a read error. The CDR3: CVSSNTVYEQYF. DNA for the CDR3: TGTGTCAGCAGTAATACAGTCTACGAGCAGTACTTC. This chain links TRBV2 with TRBJ2-7; no clear D gene. Germline values: CDR1 SNHLY, CDR2 FYNNEI. The CDR3 loop spans 12 amino acids.

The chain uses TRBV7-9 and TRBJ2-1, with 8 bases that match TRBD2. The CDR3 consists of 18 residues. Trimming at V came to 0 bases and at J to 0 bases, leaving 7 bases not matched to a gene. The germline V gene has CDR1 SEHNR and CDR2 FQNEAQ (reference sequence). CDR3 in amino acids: CASSLAGGGLSSYNEQFF. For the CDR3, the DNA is TGTGCCAGCAGCTTAGCGGGCGGGGGGTTGAGCTCCTACAATGAGCAGTTCTTC.

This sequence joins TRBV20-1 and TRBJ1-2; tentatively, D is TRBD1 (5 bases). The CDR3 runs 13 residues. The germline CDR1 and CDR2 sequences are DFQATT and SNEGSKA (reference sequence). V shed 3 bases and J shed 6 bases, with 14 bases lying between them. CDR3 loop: CSARSSGENGYTF. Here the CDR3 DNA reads TGCAGTGCTAGGTCGTCGGGGGAGAATGGCTACACCTTC.

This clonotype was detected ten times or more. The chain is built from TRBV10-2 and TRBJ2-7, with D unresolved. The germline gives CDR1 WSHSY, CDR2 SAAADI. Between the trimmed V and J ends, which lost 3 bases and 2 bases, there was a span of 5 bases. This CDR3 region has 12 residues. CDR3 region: CASSDFPYEQYF. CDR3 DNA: TGCGCCAGCAGTGATTTCCCCTACGAGCAGTACTTC.

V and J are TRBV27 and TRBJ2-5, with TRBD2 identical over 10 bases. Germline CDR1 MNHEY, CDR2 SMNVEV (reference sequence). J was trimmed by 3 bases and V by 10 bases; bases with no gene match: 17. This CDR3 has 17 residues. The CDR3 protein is CATPTSGVSAREETQYF. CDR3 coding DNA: TGTGCCACCCCTACTAGCGGGGTATCCGCTCGGGAAGAGACCCAGTACTTC.

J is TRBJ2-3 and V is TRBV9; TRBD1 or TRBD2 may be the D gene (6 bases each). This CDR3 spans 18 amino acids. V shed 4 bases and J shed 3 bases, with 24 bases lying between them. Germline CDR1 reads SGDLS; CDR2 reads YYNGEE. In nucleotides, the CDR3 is TGTGCCAGCAGCATTGCTGGCCGAGGGGGGTTTGGTACAGATACGCAGTATTTT. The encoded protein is CASSIAGRGGFGTDTQYF. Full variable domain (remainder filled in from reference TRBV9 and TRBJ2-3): DSGVTQTPKHLITATGQRVTLRCSPRSGDLSVYWYQQSLDQGLQFLIQYYNGEERAKGNILERFSAQQFPDLHSELNLSSLELGDSALYFCASSIAGRGGFGTDTQYFGPGTRLTVL.

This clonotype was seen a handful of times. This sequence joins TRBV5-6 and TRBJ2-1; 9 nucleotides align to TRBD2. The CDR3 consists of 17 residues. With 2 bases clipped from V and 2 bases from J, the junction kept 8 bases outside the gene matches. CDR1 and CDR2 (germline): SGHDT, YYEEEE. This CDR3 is CASSFYQTSGPYNEQFF. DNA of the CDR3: TGTGCCAGCAGCTTTTATCAAACTAGCGGGCCCTACAATGAGCAGTTCTTC.